This T cell receptor (beta chain) was captured by sequencing in a study of OX40 agonist ivuxolimab in advanced cancers. Study-wide background: Prior therapy, whether anti-PD-1, anti-PD-L1 or anti-CTLA-4, was allowed, and more than 35% had some. Findings and limits, study-wide: Patients with a partial response at 0.1-3.0 mg/kg had among the lowest clonal expansion.

There are 14 residues in the CDR3. V lost 3 bases, J lost 9 bases, and 7 bases stayed unmatched. Germline V gene sequence: CDR1 SGHDT, CDR2 YYEEEE. The table came from immunoSEQ multiplex PCR; TCRdb's copy has only in-frame clones and leaves some out. Found here are tens of thousands of clones, 90% of them singletons; the top ten hold more than 1.5%. Comments on this clone: Its target is unknown.

The V and J genes are TRBV5-6 and TRBJ2-1; 9 bases agree with TRBD2. The receptor was isolated from an adult with an advanced solid tumor such as melanoma, head and neck, liver or kidney cancer. The specimen comprised CD4+ or CD8+ T cells sorted from blood, sampled in a trial of the OX40 agonist ivuxolimab. CDR3 nucleotide sequence: TGTGCCAGCAGCTCCCTAGCGGGACAAAGTGAGCAGTTCTTC. This gives the protein CASSSLAGQSEQFF.